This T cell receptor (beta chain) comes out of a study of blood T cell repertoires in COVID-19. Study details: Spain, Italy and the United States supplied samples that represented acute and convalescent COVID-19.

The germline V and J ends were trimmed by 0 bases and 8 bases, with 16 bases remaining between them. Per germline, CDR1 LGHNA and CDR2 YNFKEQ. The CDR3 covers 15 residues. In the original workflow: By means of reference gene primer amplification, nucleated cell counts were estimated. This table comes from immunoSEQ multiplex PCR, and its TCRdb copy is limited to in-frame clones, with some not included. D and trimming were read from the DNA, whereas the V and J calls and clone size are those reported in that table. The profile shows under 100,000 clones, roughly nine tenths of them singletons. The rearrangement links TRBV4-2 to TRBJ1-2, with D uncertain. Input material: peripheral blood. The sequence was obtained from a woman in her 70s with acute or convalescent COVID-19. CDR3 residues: CASSQDWGGIEGYTF. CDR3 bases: TGTGCCAGCAGCCAAGATTGGGGAGGCATCGAGGGCTACACCTTC.